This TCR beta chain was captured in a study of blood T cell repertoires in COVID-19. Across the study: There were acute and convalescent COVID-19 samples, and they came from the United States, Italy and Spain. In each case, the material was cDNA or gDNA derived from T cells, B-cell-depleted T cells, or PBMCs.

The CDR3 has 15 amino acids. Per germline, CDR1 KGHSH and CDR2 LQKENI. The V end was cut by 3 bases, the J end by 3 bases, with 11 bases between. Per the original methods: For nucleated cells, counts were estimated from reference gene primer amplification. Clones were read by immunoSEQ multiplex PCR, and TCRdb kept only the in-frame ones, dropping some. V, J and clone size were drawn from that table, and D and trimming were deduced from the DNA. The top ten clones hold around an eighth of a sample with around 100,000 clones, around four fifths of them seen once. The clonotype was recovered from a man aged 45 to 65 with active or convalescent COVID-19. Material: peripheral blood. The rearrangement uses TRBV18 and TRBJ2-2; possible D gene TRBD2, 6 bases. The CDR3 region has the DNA TGTGCCAGCTCACCGGAGGGACCGCACACCGGGGAGCTGTTTTTT. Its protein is CASSPEGPHTGELFF.